This entry lists 5 T cell receptor beta chains sequenced from one sample in a study of shared clonotypes between healthy human individuals. The repertoire was sequenced with immunoSEQ multiplex PCR; TCRdb's copy has only in-frame clones and lacks some. Among 450,000 to 500,000 clones, roughly 80% were seen once, and the ten largest hold about 12%. The sequenced sample consisted of PBMCs. These receptor sequences come from a woman aged 40 to 50 in good health. Some clones in this sample may be carry-over from other donors' samples.

This clone was observed once. Given a far larger clone just one base away, this is likely a sequencing read error. This sample includes further DNA sequences coding for the same CDR3. The V gene is TRBV9, the J gene TRBJ2-2; D perhaps matches TRBD2 (5 bases). In germline, CDR1 is SGDLS, CDR2 YYNGEE. The CDR3 runs 13 residues. The CDR3 loop is CASSPTNTGELFF. The CDR3 DNA reads TGTGCCAGCAGCCCTACAAACACCGGGGAGCTGTTTTTC.

The chain employs TRBV9 and TRBJ2-3; 7 bases align to TRBD2. The germline CDR1 and CDR2 sequences are SGDLS and YYNGEE. This CDR3 contains 15 residues. With V trimmed by 1 base and J by 0 bases, 2 bases remained unmatched. Here the CDR3 reads CASSVISGSTDTQYF. CDR3 in DNA: TGTGCCAGCAGCGTAATTAGCGGGAGCACAGATACGCAGTATTTT.

The V and J genes are TRBV2 and TRBJ2-7; TRBD2 agrees at 7 bases. The V segment lost 1 base and the J segment 7 bases; nucleotides outside the gene matches: 10. The V gene's germline CDR1 is SNHLY and CDR2 FYNNEI. CDR3 length: 15 amino acids. The CDR3: CASSEEVAGVGEQYF. For the CDR3, the DNA is TGTGCCAGCAGTGAAGAGGTTGCGGGAGTGGGAGAGCAGTACTTC. The whole variable domain, filled in from reference TRBV2 and TRBJ2-7, reads EPEVTQTPSHQVTQMGQEVILRCVPISNHLYFYWYRQILGQKVEFLVSFYNNEISEKSEIFDDQFSVERPDGSNFTLKIRSTKLEDSAMYFCASSEEVAGVGEQYFGPGTRLTVT.

The gene calls are TRBV4-2 and TRBJ2-3, with D uncertain. The CDR3 has 13 amino acids. Germline CDR1 LGHNA, CDR2 YNFKEQ. Trimming removed 1 base from V and 6 bases from J, with 8 bases in between. The CDR3 region is CASSQGRTDTQYF. The CDR3 coding sequence is TGTGCCAGCAGCCAAGGCCGAACGGATACGCAGTATTTT.

The genes are TRBV7-9 and TRBJ2-1; 8 bases match TRBD2. V trimming: 3 bases; J trimming: 7 bases; junction bases outside the gene matches: 8. This CDR3 spans 15 amino acids. Germline assignment: CDR1 SEHNR and CDR2 FQNEAQ (reference sequence). CDR3 nucleotides: TGTGCCAGCAGCTTCATAGCGGGAAGGTTGAATGAGCAGTTCTTC. Protein: CASSFIAGRLNEQFF.